Listed below are T cell receptor beta chains from one sample, sequenced in a study of T-cell reconstitution after alpha-beta-depleted transplantation in children. A single record per CDR3 protein comes from TCRdb applying MiXCR to the PCR reads. Of roughly 400,000 distinct CDR3 sequences in the sample, 20% are singletons; the top ten hold 3.5% to 4%. Specimen: PBMCs from the stem cell graft donor, collected from the stem cell graft. Receptors originate from a human donor who donated a stem cell graft to a child with acute myeloid leukemia. Both conserved end residues are part of each CDR3. Fields, in order: clone size, D gene, V gene, J gene, CDR3 DNA, CDR3 protein. A D gene is named only where the DNA matches it firmly. The listing skips clone size in some rows; elsewhere it reads once, few, many or a size class.

>many|TRBD2|TRBV25-1|TRBJ2-5
TGTGCCAGCAGTTCACTAGCGGGATGGGAGACCCAGTACTTC
CASSSLAGWETQYF
>-|TRBD1|TRBV7-8|TRBJ2-1
TGTGCCAGCAGCCCTGGACAGGGGTCGGACAATGAGCAGTTCTTC
CASSPGQGSDNEQFF
>few|-|TRBV7-6|TRBJ1-5
TGTGCCAGCAGCTTAGATCAAGGACAGCCCCAGCATTTT
CASSLDQGQPQHF
>many|TRBD2|TRBV20-1|TRBJ2-1
TGCAGTGCTAGAGATTTAACTAGCGGTAATGAGCAGTTCTTC
CSARDLTSGNEQFF
>-|-|TRBV27|TRBJ2-2
TGTGCCAGCAGTCTGGGACCCCGTCCCACCGGGGAGCTGTTTTTT
CASSLGPRPTGELFF
>-|TRBD2|TRBV6-2/TRBV6-3|TRBJ2-1
TGTGCCAGCACTACGGGACTAGCGGGTGAGCAGTTCTTC
CASTTGLAGEQFF
>few|-|TRBV5-1|TRBJ2-5
TGCGCCAGCAGCTTAGGGGGAAGAGGCCAGTACTTC
CASSLGGRGQYF
>-|-|TRBV4-1|TRBJ2-7
TGCGCCAGCAGCCAAGATAACGATCACTCCGCCGAGCAGTACTTC
CASSQDNDHSAEQYF
>many|-|TRBV25-1|TRBJ2-7
TGTGCCAGCAGTGAGGGAACAGGGTTGTCCTACGAGCAGTACTTC
CASSEGTGLSYEQYF
>many|-|TRBV29-1|TRBJ2-1
TGCAGCGTTGAGGTAGTTGAGCAGTTCTTC
CSVEVVEQFF
>few|-|TRBV24-1|TRBJ2-7
TGTGCCACCAGTGGCAGCCCCTCCTACGAGCAGTACTTC
CATSGSPSYEQYF
>many|-|TRBV15|TRBJ2-2
TGTGCCACCAGCAGAGAGCAGCGAACGAACACCGGGGAGCTGTTTTTT
CATSREQRTNTGELFF
>few|-|TRBV20-1|TRBJ2-3
TGCAGTGCTAGGTCGCAGGGGAGCCCAGATACGCAGTATTTT
CSARSQGSPDTQYF
>many|-|TRBV27|TRBJ2-1
TGTGCCAGCAGTTTATTTGCTGAGTCCAACAATGAGCAGTTCTTC
CASSLFAESNNEQFF
>-|-|TRBV7-9|TRBJ1-5
TGTGCCAGCAGCTTAGAGGGAATAGAGCCCCAGCATTTT
CASSLEGIEPQHF
>-|-|TRBV19|TRBJ2-7
TGTGCCAGTAGTCCCCGGGCCACCTCCTACGAGCAGTACTTC
CASSPRATSYEQYF
>few|-|TRBV25-1|TRBJ2-3
TGTGCCAGCAGTGACAGTCATAGCACAGATACGCAGTATTTT
CASSDSHSTDTQYF
>-|TRBD2|TRBV20-1|TRBJ2-5
TGCAGTGCTCTGGCGGGGGGACTTGGGGAACAAGAGACCCAGTACTTC
CSALAGGLGEQETQYF
>-|TRBD2|TRBV20-1|TRBJ2-1
TGCAGTGCTAGAGAGTCCCCGGCGGGAGGTGTCGGAGAGCAGTTCTTC
CSARESPAGGVGEQFF
>many|-|TRBV20-1|TRBJ2-5
TGCAGTGCTAGTGGGGAGGTGGAGACCCAGTACTTC
CSASGEVETQYF
>-|-|TRBV6-1|TRBJ1-1
TGTGCCAGCAGTGTCCCCTTGACAGGCCTCACTGAAGCTTTCTTT
CASSVPLTGLTEAFF
>-|TRBD1|TRBV7-3|TRBJ1-1
TGTGCCAGCAGCCCGTTACCCGGGACAGGTGAAGCTTTCTTT
CASSPLPGTGEAFF
>many|-|TRBV7-2|TRBJ2-5
TGTGCCAGCAGCCGGGGACTTCGGGAGACCCAGTACTTC
CASSRGLRETQYF
>few|TRBD1|TRBV20-1|TRBJ2-1
TGCAGTGCTAGAGAGCTGGGACAGTTGATCAATGAGCAGTTCTTC
CSARELGQLINEQFF
>many|TRBD2|TRBV29-1|TRBJ2-3
TGCAGCGTTGAAGACCCGACTAGCGGGATGACAGATACGCAGTATTTT
CSVEDPTSGMTDTQYF
>-|TRBD1|TRBV24-1|TRBJ2-1
TGTGCCACCAGTGACCCGGGACAGGAGCGTCCGGGTGAGCAGTTCTTC
CATSDPGQERPGEQFF
>-|TRBD1|TRBV7-2|TRBJ1-1
TGTGCCAGCAGCCCGTTAGGACAGGGGGCCCTAGATGAAGCTTTCTTT
CASSPLGQGALDEAFF
>few|-|TRBV27|TRBJ2-7
TGTGCCAGCAGTCCGTACGGGACGCAACGGTACGAGCAGTACTTC
CASSPYGTQRYEQYF
>many|TRBD1|TRBV29-1|TRBJ2-3
TGCAGCCTTGGACAGGGGGCGGATACGCAGTATTTT
CSLGQGADTQYF
>-|-|TRBV20-1|TRBJ2-1
TGCAGTGCTAGAGAGGGGCCCTCCGATGAGCAGTTCTTC
CSAREGPSDEQFF
>many|-|TRBV9|TRBJ2-3
TGTGCCAGCAGCGCCCGATTCGTAAGCACAGATACGCAGTATTTT
CASSARFVSTDTQYF
>-|TRBD1|TRBV9|TRBJ2-5
TGTGCCAGCAGCGCGATCCGGGACAGAGGGACCCAGTACTTC
CASSAIRDRGTQYF
>few|-|TRBV20-1|TRBJ2-7
TGCAGTGCTAGCTCCGACTATAACTTCTACGAGCAGTACTTC
CSASSDYNFYEQYF
>-|-|TRBV7-2|TRBJ2-6
TGTGCCAGCAGCTTAGCGGGACCGATCTCTGGGGCCAACGTCCTGACTTTC
CASSLAGPISGANVLTF
>many|TRBD1|TRBV29-1|TRBJ2-7
TGCAGCGTCGAGGACAGGCGGCAGTACTTC
CSVEDRRQYF
>few|-|TRBV20-1|TRBJ2-1
TGCAGTGCCTCAGGAGGGCTAGCAAGGGCCATCTCCTACAATGAGCAGTTCTTC
CSASGGLARAISYNEQFF
>many|-|TRBV12-3/TRBV12-4|TRBJ2-1
TGTGCCAGCAGTTTAAATAGCAATGAGCAGTTCTTC
CASSLNSNEQFF
>few|-|TRBV24-1|TRBJ2-1
TGTGCCACCAGTGATCCCTGGTCGTACAATGAGCAGTTCTTC
CATSDPWSYNEQFF
>many|-|TRBV2|TRBJ1-6
TGTGCCAGCAGCCCTGACAGGATTAATTCACCCCTCCACTTT
CASSPDRINSPLHF
>-|-|TRBV29-1|TRBJ2-7
TGCAGCGTTATAGACCCATTCGAGCAGTACTTC
CSVIDPFEQYF
>few|-|TRBV15|TRBJ1-6
TGTGCCACCAGCAGAGACGGTCGGGCGCCCAAAGGGATTAATTCACCCCTCCACTTT
CATSRDGRAPKGINSPLHF